Following are 23 T cell receptor beta chains from one sample sequenced in a study of T-cell reconstitution after alpha-beta-depleted transplantation in children. The TCRbeta library incorporated unique molecular identifiers. MiXCR, applied by TCRdb to the PCR reads, yields one record per CDR3 protein. The table shows under 850,000 distinct CDR3 sequences, with 13% occurring only once. Sample: PBMCs, taken before TCRalphabeta/CD19-depleted stem cell transplant. These receptors all stem from a girl aged 2 to 10 with congenital amegakaryocytic thrombocytopenia, due to receive a stem cell transplant.

V usage is TRBV5-1 and J usage is TRBJ2-5; 8 bases match TRBD1. The germline gives CDR1 SGHRS, CDR2 YFSETQ. Trimming at V came to 4 bases and at J to 4 bases, leaving 6 bases not matched to a gene. The CDR3 has 14 residues. Here the CDR3 reads CASSEGQVRETQYF. The CDR3 nucleotides are TGCGCCAGCAGCGAGGGACAGGTTAGAGAGACCCAGTACTTC. Based on the CDR3 plus reference TRBV5-1 and TRBJ2-5, the full variable domain is KAGVTQTPRYLIKTRGQQVTLSCSPISGHRSVSWYQQTPGQGLQFLFEYFSETQRNKGNFPGRFSGRQFSNSRSEMNVSTLELGDSALYLCASSEGQVRETQYFGPGTRLLVL.

The V and J genes are TRBV10-3 and TRBJ1-4; TRBD1 matches 7 bases. Germline V gene sequence: CDR1 ENHRY, CDR2 SYGVKD. V shed 0 bases, J shed 11 bases, and the junction held 6 bases outside the gene matches. CDR3 size: 14 residues. CDR3 protein: CAISESVTGRKLFF. The CDR3 region has the DNA TGTGCCATCAGTGAGTCGGTGACAGGGAGGAAACTGTTTTTT.

J is TRBJ1-6 and V is TRBV12-3 or TRBV12-4; no firm D call. The CDR3 spans 13 residues. V lost 4 bases to trimming and J lost 10 bases, with 11 bases between them. The CDR3 nucleotides are TGTGCCAGCAGTTCGTGGGAGGAGTCACCCCTCCACTTT. Residues: CASSSWEESPLHF.

Many counts were recorded for this clonotype. J is TRBJ1-6 and V is TRBV10-3, with D maybe TRBD1 (6 bases). This CDR3 is built from 15 residues. From germline, CDR1 is ENHRY and CDR2 SYGVKD. V lost 2 bases to trimming and J lost 10 bases, with 15 bases between them. The CDR3 sequence is CAISEVMGAESPLHF. The DNA for the CDR3 is TGTGCCATCAGTGAGGTGATGGGGGCGGAATCACCCCTCCACTTT.

The rearrangement links TRBV7-9 to TRBJ2-2, with D unclear. CDR3 length equals 14 residues. The germline V and J ends were trimmed by 7 bases and 2 bases, with 11 bases remaining between them. CDR1 SEHNR and CDR2 FQNEAQ come from the germline V gene (reference sequence). The CDR3 reads CASTKRENTGELFF. The DNA of the CDR3 is TGTGCCAGCACCAAGAGAGAAAACACCGGGGAGCTGTTTTTT.

This clonotype has ten or more counts. The chain employs TRBV5-1 and TRBJ2-2; no definite D call. This CDR3 region has 13 residues. V dropped 1 base and J dropped 8 bases, with 9 bases sitting between them. The germline CDR1 and CDR2 sequences are SGHRS and YFSETQ. CDR3 bases: TGCGCCAGCAGCTTGACCCCTCAAGGGGAGCTGTTTTTT. Translation: CASSLTPQGELFF. The full variable domain, with the rest looked up from reference TRBV5-1 and TRBJ2-2, is KAGVTQTPRYLIKTRGQQVTLSCSPISGHRSVSWYQQTPGQGLQFLFEYFSETQRNKGNFPGRFSGRQFSNSRSEMNVSTLELGDSALYLCASSLTPQGELFFGEGSRLTVL.

This clonotype showed up many times. The chain has TRBV12-3 or TRBV12-4 and TRBJ1-1; no firm D call. The CDR3 is 15 amino acids. The ends were cut back, 0 bases at V and 0 bases at J, with 8 bases in the middle. CDR3 residues: CASSLAPQMNTEAFF. The CDR3 DNA reads TGTGCCAGCAGTTTAGCGCCCCAGATGAACACTGAAGCTTTCTTT.

The table lists this clonotype with many counts. Written as DNA, the CDR3 is TGCAGTGCTAGAGATCCCCGACTAGCGGGAGGGATCACCGGGGAGCTGTTTTTT. This codes for CSARDPRLAGGITGELFF. The rearrangement joins TRBV20-1 to TRBJ2-2; 14 bases align to TRBD2. This CDR3 contains 18 residues. The ends lost 0 bases at V and 4 bases at J; junction bases unmatched: 7. Germline values: CDR1 DFQATT, CDR2 SNEGSKA (reference sequence).

There are a few counts of this clonotype. V and J are TRBV11-2 and TRBJ2-7; 8 bases fit TRBD1. CDR1 SGHAT and CDR2 FQNNGV come from the germline V gene. The length of the CDR3 is 14 residues. Unmatched junction bases numbered 4, after V lost 5 bases and J lost 1 base. The CDR3 DNA follows: TGTGCCAGCAGCATCGGACAGGGATCCTACGAGCAGTACTTC. This encodes CASSIGQGSYEQYF.

The sample holds a few counts of this clonotype. The chain couples TRBV5-1 to TRBJ1-2; a possible D gene is TRBD1 (5 bases). Germline CDR1 and CDR2: SGHRS and YFSETQ. The CDR3 contains 15 residues. The V and J ends lost 0 bases and 3 bases respectively, with 12 bases between them. The CDR3 DNA sequence: TGCGCCAGCAGCTTGGCGGCACGAGGGGACTATGGCTACACCTTC. Residues: CASSLAARGDYGYTF.

This clonotype was counted a few times. The chain couples TRBV19 to TRBJ2-3, with 8 nucleotides matching TRBD1. This CDR3 is 14 amino acids long. V dropped 8 bases and J dropped 5; count of bases not matched to a gene: 9. Germline lookup yields CDR1 LNHDA and CDR2 SQIVND (reference sequence). This chain's CDR3 is CASAQDRGEDTQYF. The CDR3 region has the DNA TGTGCCAGTGCCCAAGACAGGGGCGAAGATACGCAGTATTTT.

This clonotype appeared many times. The chain is built from TRBV15 and TRBJ2-5; D is unclear. Germline lookup yields CDR1 LNHNV and CDR2 YYDKDF (reference sequence). The CDR3 is 15 amino acids. V was clipped by 0 bases and J by 5 bases, with 13 bases between them. This chain's CDR3 is CATSRDSVMRETQYF. In DNA form, the CDR3 reads TGTGCCACCAGCAGAGATTCAGTTATGAGGGAGACCCAGTACTTC. Variable domain in full (rest from reference TRBV15 and TRBJ2-5): DAMVIQNPRYQVTQFGKPVTLSCSQTLNHNVMYWYQQKSSQAPKLLFHYYDKDFNNEADTPDNFQSRRPNTSFCFLDIRSPGLGDTAMYLCATSRDSVMRETQYFGPGTRLLVL.

This clonotype was found many times. The V gene is TRBV24-1, the J gene TRBJ2-5, with D perhaps TRBD2 (6 bases). In germline, CDR1 is KGHDR, CDR2 SFDVKD. The CDR3 is 16 amino acids. Trimming stripped 1 base from V and 5 bases from J, with 16 bases between. CDR3 bases: TGTGCCACCAGTGATTTTACGAGCGGAGGGGAGGAGACCCAGTACTTC. Its protein product is CATSDFTSGGEETQYF.

The gene calls are TRBV27 and TRBJ2-7; D uncertain. With 5 bases removed from V and 3 bases from J, the gap between germline ends came to 11 bases. Germline lookup yields CDR1 MNHEY and CDR2 SMNVEV (reference sequence). This CDR3 contains 13 residues. CDR3 bases: TGTGCCAGCAGTCAAGGGCCGCTCTACGAGCAGTACTTC. Encoded protein: CASSQGPLYEQYF.

In its sample, this clonotype was seen a few times. V usage is TRBV20-1 and J usage is TRBJ2-1; D unclear. This CDR3 is 13 amino acids long. With 0 bases removed from V and 9 bases from J, the gap between germline ends came to 12 bases. CDR1 and CDR2 (germline): DFQATT, SNEGSKA (reference sequence). As DNA, the CDR3 is TGCAGTGCTAGAGATCGCCTCAGTAGTGAGCAGTTCTTC. This codes for CSARDRLSSEQFF.

V is TRBV20-1 and J is TRBJ2-1; D possibly corresponds to TRBD1 (6 bases). Germline assignment: CDR1 DFQATT and CDR2 SNEGSKA (reference sequence). This CDR3 has 15 amino acids. With 3 bases removed from V and 4 bases from J, the gap between germline ends came to 16 bases. CDR3 residues: CSASGGRGPYNEQFF. The CDR3 region has the DNA TGCAGTGCTAGTGGAGGCAGGGGTCCATACAATGAGCAGTTCTTC.

This clonotype was observed at least ten times. The J gene is TRBJ1-5, the V gene TRBV20-1; 8 nucleotides agree with TRBD1. Germline CDR1 is DFQATT and CDR2 is SNEGSKA (reference sequence). V gave up 3 bases and J gave up 3 bases; unmatched junction bases: 4. CDR3 length: 14 residues. CDR3 region: CSARMTGVNQPQHF. DNA for the CDR3: TGCAGTGCTAGGATGACAGGGGTCAATCAGCCCCAGCATTTT.

This clonotype was detected a few times. The chain links TRBV7-9 to TRBJ2-3; TRBD1 matches 7 bases. The CDR3 extends over 16 amino acids. The germline V gene has CDR1 SEHNR and CDR2 FQNEAQ (reference sequence). Trimming removed 5 bases from V and 3 bases from J; junction bases left unmatched: 11. The CDR3 region has the DNA TGTGCCAGCAGCAAGAAGAGACAGGGAGTAACAGATACGCAGTATTTT. Protein sequence: CASSKKRQGVTDTQYF.

The chain links TRBV6-4 to TRBJ2-2; TRBD2 matches 7 bases. The CDR3 has 16 amino acids. Germline CDR1 MRHNA, CDR2 SNTAGT. V gave up 0 bases and J gave up 3 bases; unmatched junction bases: 4. The CDR3 sequence is CASSDSLAADTGELFF. The DNA for the CDR3 is TGTGCCAGCAGTGACTCGCTAGCGGCAGACACCGGGGAGCTGTTTTTT.

This clonotype was found a few times. The chain couples TRBV7-9 to TRBJ2-3, with a weak D call TRBD2 (5 bases). This CDR3 comprises 15 residues. Germline CDR1 and CDR2: SEHNR and FQNEAQ (reference sequence). V gave up 5 bases and J gave up 6 bases, with 18 bases separating them. CDR3 sequence (DNA): TGTGCCAGCAGCGAACGGGCCGAGGGCGGGGATACGCAGTATTTT. Amino acid sequence: CASSERAEGGDTQYF.

This clonotype occurred many times. The genes are TRBV20-1 and TRBJ2-1; 10 nucleotides align to TRBD2. The CDR3 covers 14 residues. Looked up from germline, CDR1 is DFQATT and CDR2 is SNEGSKA (reference sequence). Here the CDR3 DNA reads TGCACAATAGCGGGAGGCACGGCCTACAATGAGCAGTTCTTC. Its protein product is CTIAGGTAYNEQFF.

The V and J genes are TRBV5-6 and TRBJ1-5; D remains ambiguous. Germline V lookup: CDR1 SGHDT, CDR2 YYEEEE. The CDR3 runs to 15 residues. V lost 2 bases and J lost 3, with 12 bases in between. The CDR3 nucleotides are TGTGCCAGCAGCTTCGAGCCGGGATACAATCAGCCCCAGCATTTT. Translating it yields CASSFEPGYNQPQHF. Together with reference TRBV5-6 and TRBJ1-5, the CDR3 gives the full variable domain: DAGVTQSPTHLIKTRGQQVTLRCSPKSGHDTVSWYQQALGQGPQFIFQYYEEEERQRGNFPDRFSGHQFPNYSSELNVNALLLGDSALYLCASSFEPGYNQPQHFGDGTRLSIL.

This clonotype was recorded at least ten times. This chain connects TRBV12-3 or TRBV12-4 to TRBJ2-7; 8 bases align to TRBD2. J was trimmed by 6 bases and V by 7 bases; bases with no gene match: 11. The CDR3 runs to 14 residues. CDR3 nucleotide sequence: TGTGCCAGCAACCAGCCGGGACTAGTATCCGAGCAGTACTTC. Its translation is CASNQPGLVSEQYF.